These T cell receptor beta chains were read from a single sample in a study of preoperative IRX-2 immunotherapy in early breast cancer. The protocol was immunoSEQ multiplex PCR, while the TCRdb copy is restricted to in-frame clones and leaves out a portion. This sample has 75,000 to 100,000 clones, with around 86% found just once. Source: tumor tissue, taken after IRX-2 immunotherapy. Receptors were obtained from a human donor with breast cancer. CDR3s include the opening cysteine and the closing phenylalanine or tryptophan. Fields, in order: CDR3 length, D gene, V gene, J gene, clone size, CDR3 protein, CDR3 DNA. The D gene is left open where the match is weak. The size of a clone is reported for some rows only, either as once, few or many, or as a class for expanded clones.

>13|NA|TRBV18|TRBJ2-3|NA
CASSLLLADTQYF
TGTGCCAGCTCCCTTCTTCTAGCAGATACGCAGTATTTT
>14|TRBD1|TRBV5-1|TRBJ1-5|NA
CASSFGTGAQPQHF
TGCGCCAGCAGCTTCGGGACAGGGGCTCAGCCCCAGCATTTT
>15|NA|TRBV19|TRBJ1-1|NA
CASTPAGWGDTEAFF
TGTGCCAGTACCCCGGCGGGGTGGGGGGATACTGAAGCTTTCTTT
>19|TRBD2|TRBV19|TRBJ2-2|NA
CASSTQGLAGDRDTGELFF
TGTGCCAGTAGTACCCAGGGACTAGCGGGAGATAGGGACACCGGGGAGCTGTTTTTT
>16|TRBD2|TRBV5-1|TRBJ2-7|NA
CASSLAGTSGRREQYF
TGCGCCAGCAGCTTGGCCGGTACTAGCGGGAGGAGGGAGCAGTACTTC
>14|NA|TRBV14|TRBJ1-2|NA
CASSQNRGTNGYTF
TGTGCCAGCAGCCAAAACCGGGGGACAAATGGCTACACCTTC
>15|TRBD1|TRBV5-1|TRBJ1-5|NA
CASSPWTGANQPQHF
TGCGCCAGCAGCCCGTGGACAGGGGCTAATCAGCCCCAGCATTTT
>13|NA|TRBV6-8|TRBJ1-1|NA
CASGRGGVTEAFF
TGTGCCAGCGGGAGAGGGGGAGTTACTGAAGCTTTCTTT
>15|NA|TRBV11-3|TRBJ2-5|NA
CASSVRRGAGETQYF
TGTGCCAGCAGCGTTCGCAGGGGCGCGGGAGAGACCCAGTACTTC
>16|NA|TRBV10-1|TRBJ2-1|NA
CASSIVQLGSYNEQFF
TGCGCCAGCAGTATTGTCCAACTAGGATCCTACAATGAGCAGTTCTTC
>13|TRBD1|TRBV7-4|TRBJ2-5|NA
CASSSTGGETQYF
TGTGCTAGCAGCTCAACAGGGGGAGAGACCCAGTACTTC
>13|TRBD1|TRBV19|TRBJ2-7|NA
CASKGQGAGEQYF
TGTGCCAGTAAAGGACAGGGGGCGGGTGAGCAGTACTTC
>14|NA|TRBV19|TRBJ1-1|NA
CASSTRQTGSDAFF
TGTGCCAGTAGTACCCGGCAGACCGGAAGCGACGCTTTCTTT
>14|NA|TRBV19|TRBJ1-2|NA
CASRAMDRNYGYTF
TGTGCCAGTAGGGCGATGGACCGTAACTATGGCTACACCTTC
>14|NA|TRBV7-4|TRBJ1-2|few
CASSFPSGSYGYTF
TGTGCCAGCAGCTTTCCATCAGGGAGCTATGGCTACACCTTC
>13|NA|TRBV6-8|TRBJ1-5|NA
CASSPGLNQPQHF
TGTGCCAGCAGTCCCGGGCTCAATCAGCCCCAGCATTTT
>14|TRBD1|TRBV10-3|TRBJ2-5|NA
CAISTRDRVETQYF
TGTGCCATCAGCACCCGGGACAGGGTAGAGACCCAGTACTTC
>14|NA|TRBV28|TRBJ1-4|NA
CASRPNGPNEKLFF
TGTGCCAGCCGCCCCAACGGCCCAAATGAAAAACTGTTTTTT
>15|NA|TRBV18|TRBJ1-1|NA
CASSPSTGWSSEAFF
TGTGCCAGCTCACCAAGTACAGGGTGGAGTTCTGAAGCTTTCTTT
>16|NA|TRBV5-1|TRBJ1-4|NA
CASSFGGGEINEKLFF
TGCGCCAGCAGCTTTGGGGGCGGGGAAATCAATGAAAAACTGTTTTTT
>12|NA|TRBV28|TRBJ2-5|NA
CASSLLDETQYF
TGTGCCAGCAGTTTGTTGGATGAGACCCAGTACTTC
>14|NA|TRBV6-8|TRBJ2-7|NA
CASSAGRRLDEQYF
TGTGCCAGCAGTGCGGGACGCCGGTTGGACGAGCAGTACTTC
>14|TRBD1|TRBV23-1|TRBJ2-7|NA
CASSPRGQVLEQYF
TGCGCCAGCAGCCCGAGGGGACAGGTACTCGAGCAGTACTTC
>15|NA|TRBV11-3|TRBJ1-2|once
CASSLESSLVSGYTF
TGTGCCAGCAGCTTAGAGTCATCCTTGGTCAGTGGCTACACCTTC
>16|NA|TRBV7-4|TRBJ2-7|NA
CASSHTPGTNSYEQYF
TGTGCCAGCAGCCACACCCCCGGGACAAACTCCTACGAGCAGTACTTC
>18|TRBD2|TRBV5-1|TRBJ2-7|NA
CASSYATSGGAGIGEQYF
TGCGCCAGCAGCTACGCGACTAGCGGGGGGGCCGGAATAGGCGAGCAGTACTTC
>17|NA|TRBV7-1|TRBJ1-5|NA
CASSFTGGSALNQPQHF
TGTGCCAGCAGCTTTACGGGAGGCAGTGCTCTCAATCAGCCCCAGCATTTT
>15|NA|TRBV7-1|TRBJ2-1|NA
CASSHLRTVNNEQFF
TGTGCCAGCAGTCACTTGCGGACAGTCAACAATGAGCAGTTCTTC
>15|NA|TRBV19|TRBJ2-7|NA
CASSIRWGPYYEQYF
TGTGCCAGTAGTATTAGGTGGGGGCCTTACTACGAGCAGTACTTC
>15|TRBD1|TRBV9|TRBJ1-6|NA
CASILQGFYNSPLHF
TGTGCCAGCATTTTACAGGGGTTCTATAATTCACCCCTCCACTTT
>16|TRBD1|TRBV14|TRBJ1-5|NA
CAGCERGQIYRQPQHF
TGTGCCGGTTGCGAGAGGGGACAGATATACCGTCAGCCCCAGCATTTT
>15|NA|TRBV15|TRBJ1-2|NA
CATSRDRGVDYGYTF
TGTGCCACCAGCAGAGATAGGGGGGTTGACTATGGCTACACCTTC
>12|NA|TRBV6-8|TRBJ1-1|NA
CASRVLGPEAFF
TGTGCCAGCAGGGTTCTAGGCCCTGAAGCTTTCTTT
>14|NA|TRBV29-1|TRBJ1-3|few
CSIRTEPSGNTIYF
TGCAGCATACGGACAGAACCCTCTGGAAACACCATATATTTT
>15|TRBD2|TRBV6-1|TRBJ2-7|NA
CASSEEVAGFYEQYF
TGTGCCAGCAGTGAAGAGGTAGCGGGGTTCTACGAGCAGTACTTC
>15|NA|TRBV6-7|TRBJ2-7|NA
CASSLPTTPIYEQYF
TGTGCCAGCAGTTTACCCACCACCCCCATTTACGAGCAGTACTTC
>14|NA|TRBV19|TRBJ1-3|NA
CASSFRNSGNTIYF
TGTGCCAGTAGTTTCCGGAACTCTGGAAACACCATATATTTT
>13|NA|TRBV28|TRBJ1-1|NA
CASSLTQPEGAFF
TGTGCCAGCAGCCTTACCCAACCGGAAGGAGCTTTCTTT
>14|NA|TRBV5-1|TRBJ1-2|NA
CASNPQGMDYGYTF
TGCGCCAGCAATCCCCAGGGGATGGACTATGGCTACACCTTC
>14|NA|TRBV19|TRBJ1-2|once
CASSFLDLTGGYTF
TGTGCCAGTAGTTTTTTGGATCTAACCGGGGGCTACACCTTC
>14|NA|TRBV6-8|TRBJ2-3|NA
CASRRRTSTDTQYF
TGTGCCAGCAGACGACGGACGAGCACAGATACGCAGTATTTT